Listed here are 21 T cell receptor beta chains from one sample, sequenced in a study of T-cell memory formation after mild COVID-19. TCRdb re-called the 5' RACE reads through MiXCR, storing one row per CDR3 protein. This sample has hundreds of thousands of distinct CDR3 sequences, with 18% found just once. Sequencing input: PBMCs or a T cell subset sorted from them (not recorded which). The receptor set was obtained from a man aged 18 to 29 who had mild COVID-19 (a few samples of this study predate the infection). Cell type and time point are not known.

This clonotype was counted between two and nine times. The rearrangement joins TRBV7-2 to TRBJ2-2; 9 bases match TRBD1. V lost 10 bases and J lost 1; bases outside the gene matches: 4. CDR1 SGHTA and CDR2 FQGNSA come from the germline V gene. The CDR3 runs 14 residues. CDR3 DNA sequence: TGTGCCATTAACAGGGGGCTGAACACCGGGGAGCTGTTTTTT. Its translation: CAINRGLNTGELFF. The entire variable domain, with the rest obtained from reference TRBV7-2 and TRBJ2-2, is as follows: GAGVSQSPSNKVTEKGKDVELRCDPISGHTALYWYRQSLGQGLEFLIYFQGNSAPDKSGLPSDRFSAERTGGSVSTLTIQRTQQEDSAVYLCAINRGLNTGELFFGEGSRLTVL.

The chain recombines TRBV27 with TRBJ2-7, with no clear D. Germline CDR1 and CDR2: MNHEY and SMNVEV (reference sequence). The CDR3 covers 12 residues. CDR3: CAGWQEEYEQYF. The CDR3 DNA reads as TGTGCAGGGTGGCAGGAAGAGTACGAGCAGTACTTC.

This clonotype came up a few times. The V and J genes are TRBV19 and TRBJ1-3; perhaps TRBD1 as D (5 bases). The CDR3 consists of 15 residues. The germline V and J ends were trimmed by 7 bases and 0 bases, with 13 bases remaining between them. CDR1 and CDR2 (germline): LNHDA, SQIVND (reference sequence). CDR3 in DNA: TGTGCCAGTACCATCCGGGGGGGCTCTGGAAACACCATATATTTT. Translated, it gives CASTIRGGSGNTIYF.

The chain employs TRBV5-6 and TRBJ2-3; 10 bases map to TRBD2. The CDR3 is made up of 16 amino acids. CDR1 is SGHDT, CDR2 YYEEEE, per germline. The junction had 11 bases not matched to a gene; V was cut back by 7 bases and J by 3 bases. This chain's CDR3 is CASSLYQRGGTDTQYF. CDR3 in DNA: TGTGCCAGCTCCCTTTATCAGCGGGGGGGAACAGATACGCAGTATTTT.

The rearrangement links TRBV15 to TRBJ2-7, with D perhaps matching TRBD1 (6 bases). Looked up from germline, CDR1 is LNHNV and CDR2 is YYDKDF (reference sequence). The ends were cut back, 5 bases at V and 0 bases at J, with 17 bases in the middle. The CDR3 runs 16 residues. The CDR3, as DNA: TGTGCCACCAGCGGAAGTCCCGTGGACAGCTCCTACGAGCAGTACTTC. Its translation is CATSGSPVDSSYEQYF. The entire variable domain, with the rest obtained from reference TRBV15 and TRBJ2-7, is as follows: DAMVIQNPRYQVTQFGKPVTLSCSQTLNHNVMYWYQQKSSQAPKLLFHYYDKDFNNEADTPDNFQSRRPNTSFCFLDIRSPGLGDTAMYLCATSGSPVDSSYEQYFGPGTRLTVT.

The chain carries TRBV7-2 and TRBJ1-2; 7 bases match TRBD1. The V and J ends lost 4 bases and 7 bases, in that order; junction bases with no gene match: 12. Per the germline V gene, CDR1 is SGHTA and CDR2 is FQGNSA. The CDR3 is 15 residues long. CDR3: CASSSRQGTQAGYTF. The CDR3 coding sequence is TGTGCCAGCAGCTCAAGACAGGGAACTCAAGCTGGCTACACCTTC.

Details on this clonotype: Relative to the germline gene, one junction end is altered; a read error may explain this. V usage is TRBV4-1 and J usage is TRBJ2-7; D may match TRBD1 or TRBD2 (7 bases each). Germline V CDR1 and CDR2: MGHRA, YSYEKL. The CDR3 length is 16 residues. The CDR3 loop reads CDSSQDPRGGTYEQYF. CDR3 DNA: TGCGACAGCAGCCAAGACCCCAGGGGGGGCACCTACGAGCAGTACTTC.

The chain has TRBV7-2 and TRBJ2-1; D may match TRBD1 or TRBD2 (5 bases each). Germline V gene sequence: CDR1 SGHTA, CDR2 FQGNSA. Trimming stripped 4 bases from V and 4 bases from J, with 14 bases between. This CDR3 comprises 15 residues. The CDR3 nucleotides read TGTGCCAGCAGCTCGAGGGGTGGGGTTTACAATGAGCAGTTCTTC. Its protein is CASSSRGGVYNEQFF. The full variable domain, in which reference TRBV7-2 and TRBJ2-1 provide the parts outside the CDR3, is GAGVSQSPSNKVTEKGKDVELRCDPISGHTALYWYRQSLGQGLEFLIYFQGNSAPDKSGLPSDRFSAERTGGSVSTLTIQRTQQEDSAVYLCASSSRGGVYNEQFFGPGTRLTVL.

This clonotype was recorded a few times. The chain couples TRBV27 to TRBJ2-5; 10 bases are a match to TRBD1. Germline V gene lookup returns CDR1 MNHEY and CDR2 SMNVEV (reference sequence). This CDR3 comprises 15 residues. Trimming removed 6 bases from V and 2 bases from J; junction bases left unmatched: 6. CDR3 amino acids: CASSSGTGVQETQYF. In nucleotides, the CDR3 is TGTGCCAGCAGCTCCGGGACAGGGGTTCAAGAGACCCAGTACTTC.

This chain uses TRBV9 with TRBJ2-2; D remains ambiguous. Trimming pared 1 base from V and 4 bases from J, leaving 8 bases between. CDR3 length: 14 residues. The germline gives CDR1 SGDLS, CDR2 YYNGEE. The CDR3: CASSVLSSTGELFF. The CDR3 DNA sequence: TGTGCCAGCAGCGTACTGTCAAGCACCGGGGAGCTGTTTTTT.

This chain connects TRBV5-1 to TRBJ2-1, with 8 bases aligning to TRBD2. The CDR3 totals 15 residues. J gave up 8 bases and V 4 bases, and 11 bases lay outside the gene matches. Germline V gene data show CDR1 as SGHRS and CDR2 as YFSETQ. The CDR3 protein is CASSLASGGADEQFF. The CDR3 DNA reads as TGCGCCAGCAGCCTAGCTTCGGGGGGGGCCGATGAGCAGTTCTTC. The full variable domain, its missing parts supplied by reference TRBV5-1 and TRBJ2-1, is KAGVTQTPRYLIKTRGQQVTLSCSPISGHRSVSWYQQTPGQGLQFLFEYFSETQRNKGNFPGRFSGRQFSNSRSEMNVSTLELGDSALYLCASSLASGGADEQFFGPGTRLTVL.

Many counts were recorded for this clonotype. The rearrangement links TRBV7-9 to TRBJ2-1, with D perhaps TRBD1 (5 bases). Germline V CDR1 and CDR2: SEHNR, FQNEAQ (reference sequence). Trimming removed 5 bases at V and 6 bases at J, with 11 bases between. This CDR3 is built from 13 residues. CDR3 in amino acids: CASSDRRANEQFF. CDR3 coding DNA: TGTGCCAGCAGCGACCGCAGGGCCAATGAGCAGTTCTTC. Using reference TRBV7-9 and TRBJ2-1 for the parts outside the CDR3, the full variable domain is DTGVSQNPRHKITKRGQNVTFRCDPISEHNRLYWYRQTLGQGPEFLTYFQNEAQLEKSRLLSDRFSAERPKGSFSTLEIQRTEQGDSAMYLCASSDRRANEQFFGPGTRLTVL.

V gene TRBV5-4 combines with J gene TRBJ2-3; TRBD1 might be the D (5 bases). Trimming shortened V by 5 bases and J by 1 base, and 8 bases separated the two germline ends. This CDR3 is built from 13 residues. CDR1 and CDR2 (germline): SGHNT, YYREEE (reference sequence). CDR3 protein: CASRKQGTDTQYF. The CDR3 nucleotides are TGTGCCAGCAGAAAACAGGGCACAGATACGCAGTATTTT.

This clonotype was counted between two and nine times. The chain recombines TRBV20-1 with TRBJ1-1; weak D call: TRBD1 (5 bases). CDR3 length: 12 amino acids. From germline, CDR1 is DFQATT and CDR2 SNEGSKA (reference sequence). Trimming took off 3 bases at V and 4 bases at J, with 9 bases between the two ends. DNA of the CDR3: TGCAGTGCTAGGGCAGGGCGCACTGAAGCTTTCTTT. It is translated as CSARAGRTEAFF.

The table lists this clonotype with a few counts. V is TRBV7-9 and J is TRBJ2-7; TRBD1 is a possible D gene (5 bases). The CDR3 is made up of 13 amino acids. The V gene's germline CDR1 is SEHNR and CDR2 FQNEAQ (reference sequence). Trimming took off 4 bases at V and 4 bases at J, with 11 bases between the two ends. CDR3 residues: CASSSTQGYEQYF. In DNA, the CDR3 is TGTGCCAGCAGCTCAACCCAGGGATACGAGCAGTACTTC.

This sequence joins TRBV6-5 and TRBJ2-2, with TRBD1 matching over 7 bases. Trimming cost V 7 bases and J 4 bases; bases outside gene matches: 9. In germline, CDR1 is MNHEY, CDR2 SVGAGI. This CDR3 region has 15 residues. The CDR3 spells CASTQGDRATGELFF. The CDR3 DNA sequence: TGTGCCAGCACCCAAGGAGACAGGGCCACCGGGGAGCTGTTTTTT.

In this sample, this clonotype turned up a few times. This sequence joins TRBV12-3 or TRBV12-4 and TRBJ2-7; 7 bases line up with TRBD2. V lost 6 bases and J lost 9; bases outside the gene matches: 14. The CDR3 consists of 14 residues. The CDR3 DNA sequence: TGTGCCAGCAGGGGGGGGGACGGGCATGGGATGCAGTACTTC. As protein: CASRGGDGHGMQYF.

J is TRBJ2-7 and V is TRBV6-6; D possibly corresponds to TRBD2 (5 bases). Germline CDR1 MNHNY, CDR2 SVGAGI (reference sequence). The CDR3 has 15 amino acids. V was cut by 2 bases and J by 1 base, with 12 bases left in between. Here the CDR3 reads CASSYVYSGSYEQYV. The CDR3 DNA reads as TGTGCCAGCAGTTACGTGTACTCGGGGTCCTACGAGCAGTACGTC.

This clonotype was recorded a few times. The chain has TRBV9 and TRBJ2-3, with 9 bases identical to TRBD2. The CDR3 consists of 15 residues. Per germline, CDR1 SGDLS and CDR2 YYNGEE. The trim removed 2 bases at V and 2 bases at J, leaving 3 bases unmatched. CDR3 in DNA: TGTGCCAGCAGCGTTAGCGGGGGACCCACAGATACGCAGTATTTT. This gives the protein CASSVSGGPTDTQYF.

For the CDR3, the DNA is TGCGCCAGCAGCGCCTCGGGCGCCACCTACGAGCAGTACTTC. It translates to CASSASGATYEQYF. The chain carries TRBV5-1 and TRBJ2-7; D is ambiguous. V dropped 4 bases and J dropped 2 bases, with 13 bases sitting between them. The CDR3 is made up of 14 amino acids. Per the germline V gene, CDR1 is SGHRS and CDR2 is YFSETQ.

Only a few counts were recorded for this clonotype. The rearrangement uses TRBV3-1 and TRBJ1-1; 7 bases are a match to TRBD1. The CDR3 totals 13 residues. The germline gives CDR1 LGHDT, CDR2 YNNKEL (reference sequence). Trimming at V came to 0 bases and at J to 11 bases, leaving 6 bases not matched to a gene. CDR3 DNA: TGTGCCAGCAGCCAAGAGACAGGGCGGAGGGCTTTCTTT. This translates into CASSQETGRRAFF.